The 8 T cell receptor beta chains below come from one sample, sequenced in a study of OX40 agonist ivuxolimab in advanced cancers. TCRdb keeps only in-frame clones here, not all; method: immunoSEQ multiplex PCR. There are about 68,000 clones in the sample; 83% occur only once, and more than 1.4% lies in the top ten. Specimen: CD4+ or CD8+ T cells sorted from blood, collected in a trial of the OX40 agonist ivuxolimab. The origin of the receptors is an adult with an advanced solid tumor such as melanoma, head and neck, liver or kidney cancer.

This chain connects TRBV7-8 to TRBJ2-4, with TRBD2 matching 7 bases. Germline CDR1 SGHVS, CDR2 FQNEAQ. This CDR3 spans 15 amino acids. V lost 5 bases and J lost 4; bases outside the gene matches: 8. This chain's CDR3 is CASSPWGGDKNIQYF. CDR3 DNA: TGTGCCAGCAGCCCGTGGGGGGGGGATAAAAACATTCAGTACTTC.

This chain connects TRBV19 to TRBJ1-3; D ambiguous. This CDR3 is 13 amino acids long. From germline, CDR1 is LNHDA and CDR2 SQIVND (reference sequence). Trimming left V 0 bases short and J 4 bases short, with 4 bases between. DNA for the CDR3: TGTGCCAGTAGTATAGAGTTCGGAAACACCATATATTTT. This encodes CASSIEFGNTIYF.

Points on this clone: One junction end does not reproduce the germline sequence, and a read error may be involved. Different DNA sequences within this sample yield the same CDR3. The J gene is TRBJ2-3, the V gene TRBV19; TRBD1 agrees at 10 bases. Germline CDR1 and CDR2: LNHDA and SQIVND (reference sequence). This CDR3 region has 16 residues. CDR3 DNA sequence: TGTGCTAGTAGTTTCACTCCAGGACAGGGGGGAAATACGCAGTATTTT. It codes for CASSFTPGQGGNTQYF.

CDR3 nucleotide sequence: TGTGCCAGCAGGACAACGGGACAGAGCTCCTACGAGCAGTACTTC. It is translated as CASRTTGQSSYEQYF. The chain couples TRBV27 to TRBJ2-7, with TRBD1 matching over 7 bases. Germline CDR1 is MNHEY and CDR2 is SMNVEV (reference sequence). The ends lost 6 bases at V and 0 bases at J; junction bases unmatched: 8. The CDR3 consists of 15 residues.

The chain has TRBV7-2 and TRBJ1-6; D is uncertain. The CDR3 spans 13 residues. Germline V gene data show CDR1 as SGHTA and CDR2 as FQGNSA. Between the trimmed V and J ends, which lost 3 bases and 8 bases, there was a span of 8 bases. CDR3 amino acids: CASSLVADSPLHF. The CDR3 nucleotides read TGTGCCAGCAGCTTGGTAGCCGATTCACCCCTCCACTTT.

CDR3 residues: CASSPETGRNEQYF. For the CDR3, the DNA is TGTGCCAGCAGCCCGGAGACAGGGAGGAACGAGCAGTACTTC. The chain uses TRBV6-6 and TRBJ2-7; tentative D call: TRBD1 (7 bases). CDR3 length equals 14 residues. Per germline, CDR1 MNHNY and CDR2 SVGAGI (reference sequence). V lost 6 bases, J lost 5 bases, and 17 bases lay in between.

The V call is TRBV7-7, the J call TRBJ2-2, with 15 bases matching TRBD2. There are 18 residues in the CDR3. Trimming at V came to 5 bases and at J to 4 bases, leaving 8 bases not matched to a gene. The germline CDR1 and CDR2 sequences are SSHAT and FNYEAQ (reference sequence). Written as DNA, the CDR3 is TGTGCCAGCAGCCCTCGGACTAGCGGGGGGGTAGTCACCGGGGAGCTGTTTTTT. It yields the protein CASSPRTSGGVVTGELFF.

The chain couples TRBV19 to TRBJ2-5; TRBD2 is a possible D gene (5 bases). Germline loops: CDR1 LNHDA, CDR2 SQIVND (reference sequence). The CDR3 has 13 residues. Between the trimmed V and J ends, which lost 3 bases and 8 bases, there was a span of 13 bases. The CDR3 sequence: CASSMYGELTQYF. The DNA of the CDR3 is TGTGCCAGTAGTATGTATGGGGAGTTAACCCAGTACTTC.